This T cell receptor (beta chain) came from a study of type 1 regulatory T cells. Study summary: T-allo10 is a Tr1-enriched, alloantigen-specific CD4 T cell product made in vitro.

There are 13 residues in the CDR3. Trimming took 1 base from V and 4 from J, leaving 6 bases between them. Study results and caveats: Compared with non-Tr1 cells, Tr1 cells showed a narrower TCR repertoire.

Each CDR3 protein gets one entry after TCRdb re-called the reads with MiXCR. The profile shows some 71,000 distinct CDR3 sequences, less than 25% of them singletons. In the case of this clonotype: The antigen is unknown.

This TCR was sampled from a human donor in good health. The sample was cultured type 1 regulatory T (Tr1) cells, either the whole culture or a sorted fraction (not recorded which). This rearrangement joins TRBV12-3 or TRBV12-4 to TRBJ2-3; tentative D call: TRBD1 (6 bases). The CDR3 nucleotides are TGTGCCAGCAGTTTAGACAGGGCAGATACGCAGTATTTT. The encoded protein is CASSLDRADTQYF.